One sample yielded the 25 T cell receptor beta chains listed below, sequenced in a study of beta chain features in type 1 diabetes. Broader study findings: Shortening of TCRB CDR3s, moderate but significant, appeared in all four CD4+ subsets of Type 1 diabetes patients.

No cognate antigen is known for these TCRs. Since all of the isolated RNA was reverse transcribed, expressed TCRB transcripts were what got sequenced. The table came from immunoSEQ multiplex PCR; TCRdb's copy has only in-frame clones and leaves some out. This table holds tens of thousands of clones, approximately 70% found once. Sequencing was performed on Tregs from blood. The receptors come from a woman aged 18-29 years with type 1 diabetes.

This clone was seen a handful of times. This sequence joins TRBV21-1 and TRBJ2-1; the table calls TRBD2, which could not be checked here. TRBV21-1 is described as a pseudogene. The length of the CDR3 is 15 residues. The CDR3 region has the DNA TGTGCCAGCAGCTCCCGGGACTCCCAATACAATGAGCAGTTCTTC. Residues: CASSSRDSQYNEQFF.

V and J are TRBV4-2 and TRBJ2-6; TRBD1 agrees at 9 bases. Trimming at V came to 4 bases and at J to 3 bases, leaving 4 bases not matched to a gene. Germline values: CDR1 LGHNA, CDR2 YNFKEQ. The CDR3 contains 16 residues. CDR3 loop: CASSPRDRVGANVLTF. DNA for the CDR3: TGTGCCAGCAGCCCCCGGGACAGGGTTGGGGCCAACGTCCTGACTTTC.

The V gene is TRBV15, the J gene TRBJ2-1, with D possibly being TRBD2 (5 bases). The CDR3 length is 16 residues. The germline gives CDR1 LNHNV, CDR2 YYDKDF (reference sequence). The V end lost 1 base, the J end lost 0 bases, and 10 bases lay between the germline ends. CDR3 loop: CATSRGAEASYNEQFF. As DNA, the CDR3 is TGTGCCACCAGCAGAGGAGCGGAAGCCTCCTACAATGAGCAGTTCTTC.

This chain uses TRBV27 with TRBJ2-7, with 10 bases that match TRBD1. CDR3 length equals 15 residues. The J segment lost 4 bases and the V segment lost 6 bases, leaving 9 bases of the junction unmatched. In germline, CDR1 is MNHEY, CDR2 SMNVEV (reference sequence). DNA for the CDR3: TGTGCCAGCAGACGAACTGGGACAGGGGCATACGAGCAGTACTTC. Its translation is CASRRTGTGAYEQYF.

Note on this clone: At one end the junction does not follow the germline gene, possibly because of a read error. This sequence joins TRBV6-1 and TRBJ2-1; perhaps TRBD1 as D (6 bases). The CDR3 is made up of 12 amino acids. Germline loops: CDR1 MNHNS, CDR2 SASEGT. The CDR3 DNA follows: TGTGCCAGCAGTGCCAGGGGAGAAGTTAGGGTCTTC. Protein product: CASSARGEVRVF.

This chain joins TRBV7-3 and TRBJ2-1; D remains unclear. V gave up 5 bases and J gave up 5 bases, with 10 bases separating them. The CDR3 totals 13 residues. Per germline, CDR1 SGHTA and CDR2 FQGTGA. The CDR3 is CASSPQIDNEQFF. Written as DNA, the CDR3 is TGTGCCAGCAGCCCTCAGATCGACAATGAGCAGTTCTTC.

This clone was observed a few times. The chain uses TRBV4-3 and TRBJ2-1, with a weak D call TRBD2 (5 bases). The germline V gene has CDR1 LGHNA and CDR2 YSLEER. This CDR3 contains 14 residues. Trimming removed 0 bases from V and 12 bases from J, with 15 bases in between. The CDR3 is CASSQDYPGVGQFF. In DNA, the CDR3 is TGCGCCAGCAGCCAAGATTATCCCGGGGTAGGGCAGTTCTTC.

A few counts support this clone. V and J are TRBV5-5 and TRBJ2-1; tentative D call: TRBD2 (6 bases). Trimming took off 0 bases at V and 6 bases at J, with 7 bases between the two ends. Germline CDR1 reads SGHKS; CDR2 reads YYEKEE (reference sequence). CDR3 length: 13 residues. CDR3 in DNA: TGTGCCAGCAGCTTGGGACTAGTCAATGAGCAGTTCTTC. This sequence encodes CASSLGLVNEQFF.

The chain uses TRBV7-3 and TRBJ2-3, with a tentative D call TRBD1 (6 bases). Germline V gene sequence: CDR1 SGHTA, CDR2 FQGTGA. V was clipped by 5 bases and J by 3 bases, with 18 bases between them. There are 16 residues in the CDR3. The CDR3 nucleotides read TGTGCCAGCAGCCCCCCGAAGGCAGGGGCAACAGATACGCAGTATTTT. It codes for CASSPPKAGATDTQYF.

J is TRBJ2-2 and V is TRBV5-8; perhaps TRBD1 as D (6 bases). The CDR3 has 15 amino acids. V was cut by 6 bases and J by 4 bases, with 16 bases left in between. Per germline, CDR1 SGHTS and CDR2 YDEGEE. In DNA, the CDR3 is TGTGCCAGCATCAAGGGGGATTCGAGCACCGGGGAGCTGTTTTTT. It encodes CASIKGDSSTGELFF.

Only a few counts were recorded for this clone. The CDR3, as DNA: TGTGCCAGCAGCCTGGGTGGGGCTACCTATGGCTACACCTTC. Translating gives CASSLGGATYGYTF. J is TRBJ1-2 and V is TRBV6-5; perhaps TRBD1 as D (5 bases). The germline V gene has CDR1 MNHEY and CDR2 SVGAGI. Between the trimmed V and J ends, which lost 6 bases and 4 bases, there was a span of 15 bases. The CDR3 totals 14 residues.

V gene TRBV29-1 combines with J gene TRBJ2-5, with D tentatively TRBD2 (6 bases). Trimming removed 3 bases from V and 7 bases from J, with 12 bases in between. The V gene's germline CDR1 is SQVTM and CDR2 ANQGSEA. This CDR3 has 12 residues. Written as DNA, the CDR3 is TGCAGCGTTGATAAGGGACTCTTGACCCAGTACTTC. Translation: CSVDKGLLTQYF.

The V call is TRBV6-5, the J call TRBJ2-3, with D perhaps matching TRBD1 (6 bases). The CDR3 has 13 amino acids. V was trimmed by 6 bases and J by 6 bases, leaving 13 bases between them. CDR1 and CDR2 (germline): MNHEY, SVGAGI. The CDR3 protein is CASRAQGRDTQYF. The CDR3 DNA is TGTGCCAGCAGAGCTCAGGGGCGGGATACGCAGTATTTT.

This clone was counted between two and nine times. The chain has TRBV6-5 and TRBJ2-3, with 9 bases identical to TRBD1. The V gene end was trimmed by 5 bases and the J gene end by 6 bases; junction bases not matched to a gene: 3. CDR1 and CDR2 from the germline V gene are MNHEY and SVGAGI. This CDR3 is 13 amino acids long. For the CDR3, the DNA is TGTGCCAGCAGTCGACAGGGGGTTGATACGCAGTATTTT. This translates into CASSRQGVDTQYF.

The V and J genes are TRBV19 and TRBJ1-5, with D perhaps TRBD1 (6 bases). In germline, CDR1 is LNHDA, CDR2 SQIVND (reference sequence). The CDR3 length is 20 residues. V was cut by 2 bases and J by 0 bases, with 23 bases left in between. Written as DNA, the CDR3 is TGTGCCAGTAGTATATGGGCGACGTCGGACAGCGATGATAGCAATCAGCCCCAGCATTTT. This encodes CASSIWATSDSDDSNQPQHF. The entire variable domain, with the rest obtained from reference TRBV19 and TRBJ1-5, is as follows: DGGITQSPKYLFRKEGQNVTLSCEQNLNHDAMYWYRQDPGQGLRLIYYSQIVNDFQKGDIAEGYSVSREKKESFPLTVTSAQKNPTAFYLCASSIWATSDSDDSNQPQHFGDGTRLSIL.

The gene calls are TRBV5-1 and TRBJ2-7, with D possibly matching TRBD1 (6 bases). CDR3 length: 14 residues. The germline gives CDR1 SGHRS, CDR2 YFSETQ. The V end lost 4 bases, the J end lost 3 bases, and 14 bases lay between the germline ends. CDR3 sequence (DNA): TGCGCCAGCAGCGCCGGGACACGAGTCTACGAGCAGTACTTC. It specifies CASSAGTRVYEQYF.

The V and J genes are TRBV15 and TRBJ2-3; the D is unclear. Germline V CDR1 and CDR2: LNHNV, YYDKDF (reference sequence). CDR3 length: 15 residues. V dropped 0 bases and J dropped 0 bases, with 7 bases sitting between them. The CDR3 region has the DNA TGTGCCACCAGCAGAGAGGCCCGAAGCACAGATACGCAGTATTTT. Encoded protein: CATSREARSTDTQYF.

CDR3 DNA: TGTGCCAGCAGCTTAGTTCCCCTGGGGCGGTGGACTGAAGCTTTCTTT. Protein product: CASSLVPLGRWTEAFF. V is TRBV7-7 and J is TRBJ1-1; D may be TRBD1 (5 bases). Germline V CDR1 and CDR2: SSHAT, FNYEAQ (reference sequence). The V end lost 1 base, the J end lost 5 bases, and 17 bases lay between the germline ends. CDR3 length: 16 amino acids.

In its sample, this clone was seen a few times. J is TRBJ1-5 and V is TRBV7-2; 7 bases are a match to TRBD1. The V and J ends lost 2 bases and 5 bases, in that order; junction bases with no gene match: 0. CDR3 size: 13 residues. Looked up from germline, CDR1 is SGHTA and CDR2 is FQGNSA. The CDR3 DNA sequence: TGTGCCAGCAGCTTAACAGGGGATCAGCCCCAGCATTTT. Protein: CASSLTGDQPQHF.

On this clone itself: Its ends do not fully match the called genes, so a read error is possible. J is TRBJ1-6 and V is TRBV7-9; D call uncertain. The length of the CDR3 is 16 residues. Germline V gene sequence: CDR1 SEHNR, CDR2 FQNEAQ (reference sequence). This chain's CDR3 is CASSSRGLSSNSPLHF. DNA for the CDR3: TGTGCCAGCAGCTCACGGGGTCTCTCCTCTAATTCACCCCTCCACTTT.

This chain links TRBV5-1 with TRBJ1-2; D is perhaps TRBD1 (5 bases). V shed 5 bases and J shed 4 bases, with 21 bases lying between them. This CDR3 comprises 16 residues. In germline, CDR1 is SGHRS, CDR2 YFSETQ. CDR3 sequence (DNA): TGCGCCAGCAGACAGGACCGAGCTTCTCGGTTCTATGGCTACACCTTC. Translating it yields CASRQDRASRFYGYTF.

This clone was found a few times. The chain uses TRBV27 and TRBJ2-7; 8 nucleotides line up with TRBD1. The CDR3 runs to 15 residues. V lost 4 bases and J lost 1; bases outside the gene matches: 6. Per germline, CDR1 MNHEY and CDR2 SMNVEV (reference sequence). The CDR3 coding sequence is TGTGCCAGCAGTTCCCGGACAGGGTTGTCCTACGAGCAGTACTTC. It codes for CASSSRTGLSYEQYF.

The chain employs TRBV11-2 and TRBJ2-3; D is possibly TRBD1 (5 bases). V was trimmed by 5 bases and J by 1 base, leaving 13 bases between them. The germline gives CDR1 SGHAT, CDR2 FQNNGV. There are 15 residues in the CDR3. The CDR3 spells CASSGQLGGTDTQYF. The CDR3 nucleotides read TGTGCCAGCAGCGGGCAATTAGGGGGCACAGATACGCAGTATTTT.

The V call is TRBV27, the J call TRBJ2-3; TRBD2 agrees at 7 bases. The junction had 5 bases not matched to a gene; V was cut back by 4 bases and J by 10 bases. Germline CDR1 reads MNHEY; CDR2 reads SMNVEV (reference sequence). This CDR3 has 12 amino acids. In DNA, the CDR3 is TGTGCCAGCAGTTCGGGGAGCGGGGCGCAGTATTTT. Translating gives CASSSGSGAQYF.

The chain uses TRBV7-4 and TRBJ2-3; 8 bases map to TRBD2. The V gene's germline CDR1 is SGHVT and CDR2 SQSDAQ. With V trimmed by 5 bases and J by 6 bases, 16 bases remained unmatched. The CDR3 totals 17 residues. The CDR3 nucleotides are TGTGCCAGCAGCGGTTGGGCTAGCGGGTGGGGACTGGATACGCAGTATTTT. Translated: CASSGWASGWGLDTQYF. Drawing the rest from reference TRBV7-4 and TRBJ2-3, the complete variable domain is GAGVSQSPRYKVAKRGRDVALRCDSISGHVTLYWYRQTLGQGSEVLTYSQSDAQRDKSGRPSGRFSAERPERSVSTLKIQRTEQGDSAVYLCASSGWASGWGLDTQYFGPGTRLTVL.